This T cell receptor beta chain was recovered during a study of monozygotic twins with inflammatory bowel disease (dated by TCRdb to about 2019). General notes on the study: In total, about 30 monozygotic twin pairs made up the full study: 19 Danish pairs, all IBD-discordant, plus nine German pairs, of which four were IBD-concordant and five were IBD-discordant. The search for disease-associated traits relied mainly on comparing, within discordant pairs, IBD patients with their genetically identical healthy co-twins. Each individual had, on average, about 151 000 unique TCRalpha sequences and 181 000 unique TCRbeta sequences available for analysis. The paper as a whole reports these results and caveats: The analysis was unable to tell apart different T cell subtypes. Because patients were on differing immunosuppressive treatments, the repertoires may have picked up extra background noise and inter-individual variability. IBD patients shared fewer clonotypes with other individuals than healthy twins did, most markedly in patients showing signs of disease activity. A decrease in TCRbeta repertoire diversity, as measured by inverse Simpson index, was observed in IBD patients compared with their healthy co-twins. Repertoire similarity did not differ between concordant and discordant twins, which could be due to limited statistical power. The results gave no support for a single strong signal or clonotype linked to IBD.

Library generation was performed with 5' RACE. Preparation of each TCR library used around 3,500 ng of total RNA. For each sample, cDNA synthesis was carried out in eight separate reactions using SMARTScribe reverse transcriptase. During cDNA synthesis, template switching was used to introduce unique molecular identifiers that contained a 6-nucleotide sample barcode. Amplification of TCRalpha and TCRbeta cDNA involved two nested PCRs of 16 and 9 cycles, and each PCR was followed by bead purification. Before amplification, the cDNA was treated with uracil DNA-glycosylase and purified using the QIAquick PCR purification kit. The second PCR added Illumina TruSeq-compatible adapters along with sample-specific barcodes. TapeStation and Qubit were used to check library quality and concentration, and 5 to 6 ng of each library went into the pool. Pooled libraries were sequenced on an Illumina HiSeq2500 single-index Rapid Run with 2 x 100 bp reads and custom sequencing primers. The study's own analysis went as follows. MiGEC version 1.2.6 was used for UMI-based consensus assembly, which corrected PCR and sequencing errors. V(D)J alignment, clonotype assembly and CDR3 extraction were performed with MiXCR version 2.1.1. Gene usage, clonotype sharing and MAIT/NKT TCR abundance were normalised by analysing the top 1000, 10 000 and 20 000 clonotypes per sample. After downsampling to 27 000 UMIs, diversity was calculated as the inverse Simpson index using the vegan R package. Paired Mann-Whitney U tests were applied to discordant twin pairs, and Benjamini-Hochberg correction was used for multiple testing. Based on TCRdb reprocessing of the reads, there is one entry per CDR3 protein sequence, and DNA is missing. The V and J calls here are based on TCRdb, not the publication. The table for this sample lists some 150,000 distinct CDR3 sequences. 7.4% of the sample is held by the ten biggest clonotypes.

CDR1 is given as SGHTA and CDR2 as FQGNSA, both from the germline V gene. There are 16 amino acids in the CDR3, from cysteine to phenylalanine inclusive. No DNA is given. From each donor, an approximately 2.4 ml peripheral blood sample was drawn into PAXgene tubes and stored at -80 degrees C. Without any T cell sorting, total RNA was extracted from whole blood using the PAXgene blood miRNA kit on an automated QIAcube. Deep TCRalpha and TCRbeta repertoire profiling with unique molecular barcoding was performed on peripheral blood of monozygotic twin pairs concordant or discordant for inflammatory bowel disease. Smoking habits were recorded for all twin pairs, and each individual was classified as a current, former or never smoker. On this clonotype: Its antigen is currently not known.

This chain is built from TRBV7-2 and TRBJ1-4; the D gene TCRdb calls, TRBD1, cannot be checked with no DNA. The source material was blood. This sequence was found in a human donor with ulcerative colitis or Crohn's disease, or a healthy co-twin of an affected twin (not recorded which). The CDR3 in this case is CASRSPGQGASEKLFF.